Listed below are T cell receptor beta chains from one sample, sequenced in a study of immune evolution from preneoplasia to lung adenocarcinoma. This table comes from immunoSEQ multiplex PCR, and its TCRdb copy is limited to in-frame clones, with some not included. Of 9,500 to 15,000 clones in the sample, approximately 81% were seen once. Sequences were obtained from FFPE tissue from an adenomatous hyperplasia lung lesion. The receptors stem from a person between 45 and 75 years old with lung adenocarcinoma. The CDR3 runs from the conserved cysteine through the conserved F or W. D genes are given only for firm matches. Size is omitted from some rows. Given values are once, few, many or a class for expanded clones.

abundance: .; j_gene: TRBJ1-1; d_gene: .; v_gene: TRBV6-1; CDR3nt: TGTGCCAGCAGTGAATTTCCGCCAGGGGCTCTTCACACTGAAGCTTTCTTT; CDR3aa: CASSEFPPGALHTEAFF
abundance: .; j_gene: TRBJ2-7; d_gene: .; v_gene: TRBV5-6; CDR3nt: TGTGCCAGCAGCTTGTGGCAGTACGAGCAGTACTTC; CDR3aa: CASSLWQYEQYF
abundance: few; j_gene: TRBJ2-3; d_gene: .; v_gene: TRBV28; CDR3nt: TGTGCCAGCAGTTTTATCTCGGCGCGCACAGATACGCAGTATTTT; CDR3aa: CASSFISARTDTQYF
abundance: .; j_gene: TRBJ2-7; d_gene: .; v_gene: TRBV7-2; CDR3nt: TGTGCCAGCAGCTTAGCCGGATCAAAGGTGCAGTACTTC; CDR3aa: CASSLAGSKVQYF
abundance: .; j_gene: TRBJ1-1; d_gene: .; v_gene: TRBV5-6; CDR3nt: TGTGCCAGCAGCCTCCTTTCGAGGACTGAAGCTTTCTTT; CDR3aa: CASSLLSRTEAFF
abundance: .; j_gene: TRBJ1-2; d_gene: .; v_gene: TRBV7-9; CDR3nt: TGTGCTAGCAGCCCAGCCGGGAGACAGGACTATGGCTACACCTTC; CDR3aa: CASSPAGRQDYGYTF
abundance: .; j_gene: TRBJ2-7; d_gene: .; v_gene: TRBV18; CDR3nt: TGTGCCAGCTCACCCCGACTGACCCCGTTGTACTTC; CDR3aa: CASSPRLTPLYF
abundance: .; j_gene: TRBJ2-3; d_gene: .; v_gene: TRBV11-3; CDR3nt: TGTGCCAGCAGCTTAGCCGCAGGGCTCACAGATACGCAGTATTTT; CDR3aa: CASSLAAGLTDTQYF
abundance: .; j_gene: TRBJ2-1; d_gene: .; v_gene: TRBV2; CDR3nt: TGTGCCAGCAGTGAACGTCCTAGTTGGCAGTTCTTC; CDR3aa: CASSERPSWQFF
abundance: .; j_gene: TRBJ2-7; d_gene: .; v_gene: TRBV5-1; CDR3nt: TGCGCCAGCAGCTTGGTCAGGGAAACCACCGGGCAGTACTTC; CDR3aa: CASSLVRETTGQYF
abundance: once; j_gene: TRBJ2-6; d_gene: TRBD1; v_gene: TRBV15; CDR3nt: TGTGCCACCAGGACGAGGGGGCCGGGGGCCAACGTCCTGACTTTC; CDR3aa: CATRTRGPGANVLTF
abundance: .; j_gene: TRBJ2-3; d_gene: .; v_gene: TRBV6-4; CDR3nt: TGTGCCAGCAGTGAACAGGGCACAGATACGCAGTATTTT; CDR3aa: CASSEQGTDTQYF
abundance: .; j_gene: TRBJ1-5; d_gene: TRBD1; v_gene: TRBV19; CDR3nt: TGTGCCAGTAGTCCCCCTGGCAGGGGGTACCAGCCCCAGCATTTT; CDR3aa: CASSPPGRGYQPQHF
abundance: .; j_gene: TRBJ2-7; d_gene: TRBD1; v_gene: TRBV11-2; CDR3nt: TGTGCCAGCAGCGGGAAAGGGGGCTCCGAGCAGTACTTC; CDR3aa: CASSGKGGSEQYF
abundance: .; j_gene: TRBJ1-3; d_gene: .; v_gene: TRBV6-6; CDR3nt: TGTGCCAGCAGTTACTCCTGGGGGGGCCCTGGAAACACCATATATTTT; CDR3aa: CASSYSWGGPGNTIYF
abundance: .; j_gene: TRBJ2-6; d_gene: .; v_gene: TRBV29-1; CDR3nt: TGCAGCGTTCCCTCTGGGGCCAACGTCCTGACTTTC; CDR3aa: CSVPSGANVLTF
abundance: .; j_gene: TRBJ1-5; d_gene: .; v_gene: TRBV30; CDR3nt: TGTGCCTGGTCTCAGGGGATTAATAGCAATCAGCCCCAGCATTTT; CDR3aa: CAWSQGINSNQPQHF
abundance: .; j_gene: TRBJ1-5; d_gene: .; v_gene: TRBV7-2; CDR3nt: TGTGCCAGCAGCTTATCCCGGGACACCAATCAGCCCCAGCATTTT; CDR3aa: CASSLSRDTNQPQHF
abundance: .; j_gene: TRBJ2-1; d_gene: TRBD1; v_gene: TRBV5-4; CDR3nt: TGTGCCAGCAGCCTGGGACAGGCCAGTATGGATGAGCAGTTCTTC; CDR3aa: CASSLGQASMDEQFF
abundance: .; j_gene: TRBJ1-5; d_gene: .; v_gene: TRBV19; CDR3nt: TGTGCCAGTAGTGCGACATTTCAGGGGCCCCAGCATTTT; CDR3aa: CASSATFQGPQHF
abundance: .; j_gene: TRBJ2-3; d_gene: .; v_gene: TRBV2; CDR3nt: TGTGCCAGCGAGATCTTATCAGATACGCAGTATTTT; CDR3aa: CASEILSDTQYF
abundance: .; j_gene: TRBJ1-5; d_gene: .; v_gene: TRBV27; CDR3nt: TGTGCCAGCAGCCCACGCCAACGACAGAATAGCAATCAGCCCCAGCATTTT; CDR3aa: CASSPRQRQNSNQPQHF
abundance: .; j_gene: TRBJ2-7; d_gene: TRBD2; v_gene: TRBV4-2; CDR3nt: TGTGCCAGCAGCCCGGGACCGAGGACTAGCGGGAACGAGCAGTACTTC; CDR3aa: CASSPGPRTSGNEQYF
abundance: .; j_gene: TRBJ2-5; d_gene: .; v_gene: TRBV11-3; CDR3nt: TGTGCCAGCAGCTTCGGACAGCGGGAGACCCAGTACTTC; CDR3aa: CASSFGQRETQYF
abundance: once; j_gene: TRBJ1-5; d_gene: TRBD1; v_gene: TRBV10-3; CDR3nt: TGTGCCATCAGTCAGGACAGGGCCACCCGAAGACACTTT; CDR3aa: CAISQDRATRRHF
abundance: .; j_gene: TRBJ2-1; d_gene: TRBD2; v_gene: TRBV29-1; CDR3nt: TGCAGCGCGTGGGGGGGGAGCAGTGGTAGGAATGAGCAGTTCTTC; CDR3aa: CSAWGGSSGRNEQFF
abundance: .; j_gene: TRBJ2-7; d_gene: .; v_gene: TRBV7-2; CDR3nt: TGTGCCAGCAGTCCTTCGACAGGTCGCAATACCTACGAGCAGTACTTC; CDR3aa: CASSPSTGRNTYEQYF
abundance: .; j_gene: TRBJ2-3; d_gene: TRBD1; v_gene: TRBV6-6; CDR3nt: TGTGCCAGCAGCCGACAGGACAGGGCTGGCCCAGATACGCAGTATTTT; CDR3aa: CASSRQDRAGPDTQYF
abundance: .; j_gene: TRBJ2-1; d_gene: .; v_gene: TRBV4-1; CDR3nt: TGCGCCAGCAGCCAAGATCCCCCGGGGGCGGTAATGAATGAGCAGTTCTTC; CDR3aa: CASSQDPPGAVMNEQFF
abundance: .; j_gene: TRBJ2-1; d_gene: .; v_gene: TRBV20-1; CDR3nt: TGCAGTGCCAAACCCGGGAATGAGCAGTTCTTC; CDR3aa: CSAKPGNEQFF
abundance: .; j_gene: TRBJ2-2; d_gene: .; v_gene: TRBV7-9; CDR3nt: TGTGCCAGCAGCCCTGTCGGGGAGCTGTTTTTT; CDR3aa: CASSPVGELFF
abundance: .; j_gene: TRBJ2-4; d_gene: .; v_gene: TRBV7-9; CDR3nt: TGTGCCAGCAGTTACGGTGCCAAAAACATTCAGTACTTC; CDR3aa: CASSYGAKNIQYF
abundance: .; j_gene: TRBJ2-1; d_gene: TRBD2; v_gene: TRBV6-1; CDR3nt: TGTGCCAGCAGTGAATTACTAGCGGGAGGGCGGGTTGAGCAGTTCTTC; CDR3aa: CASSELLAGGRVEQFF
abundance: .; j_gene: TRBJ2-3; d_gene: .; v_gene: TRBV7-8; CDR3nt: TGTGCCAGCAGCTTTAGCCCTGGGGATACGCAGTATTTT; CDR3aa: CASSFSPGDTQYF
abundance: .; j_gene: TRBJ1-1; d_gene: .; v_gene: TRBV27; CDR3nt: TGTGCCAGCAGGAGGAATGGAATGAACACTGAAGCTTTCTTT; CDR3aa: CASRRNGMNTEAFF
abundance: .; j_gene: TRBJ2-2; d_gene: .; v_gene: TRBV2; CDR3nt: TGTGCCGGGTCTGGGCGGGCGAACACCGGGGAGCTGTTTTTT; CDR3aa: CAGSGRANTGELFF
abundance: .; j_gene: TRBJ2-7; d_gene: .; v_gene: TRBV28; CDR3nt: TGTGCCAGCAGTACCAACAGGGACGTCGGCTACGAGCAGTACTTC; CDR3aa: CASSTNRDVGYEQYF
abundance: .; j_gene: TRBJ2-1; d_gene: .; v_gene: TRBV29-1; CDR3nt: TGCAGCGTTGCCGGACTACCAGGGGATGAGCAGTTCTTC; CDR3aa: CSVAGLPGDEQFF